The rows below give T cell receptor beta chains drawn from one sample of a study of T cell changes during pregnancy in multiple sclerosis. Generated by immunoSEQ multiplex PCR, the TCRdb table keeps only in-frame clones and is missing some. The repertoire includes 95,000 to 100,000 clones, 91% of them detected once, and 2.5% to 3.5% sits in the top ten. Source: peripheral blood, taken in the second trimester of pregnancy. These receptors were taken from a female donor with multiple sclerosis, enrolled in a pregnancy study. The CDR3 runs from the conserved cysteine through the conserved F or W. The D gene is left open where the match is weak. Clone size is given for some rows only: seen once, a few or many times, or a class if the clone is expanded.

cdr3_aa: CASSLRGVDTEAFF
cdr3_nt: TGTGCCAGCAGTTTAAGGGGTGTCGACACTGAAGCTTTCTTT
j_call: TRBJ1-1
v_call: TRBV27
clone_size: few
d_call: .

cdr3_aa: CASSLTGDTQYF
cdr3_nt: TGTGCCAGCAGCTTAACGGGCGATACGCAGTATTTT
j_call: TRBJ2-3
v_call: TRBV7-3
clone_size: .
d_call: .

cdr3_aa: CASSTLSTGVGANVLTF
cdr3_nt: TGCGCCAGCAGCACCTTAAGTACCGGGGTCGGGGCCAACGTCCTGACTTTC
j_call: TRBJ2-6
v_call: TRBV5-1
clone_size: .
d_call: .

cdr3_aa: CASSPGTGYEQYF
cdr3_nt: TGTGCCAGCAGTCCAGGGACAGGGTACGAGCAGTACTTC
j_call: TRBJ2-7
v_call: TRBV7-9
clone_size: .
d_call: TRBD1

cdr3_aa: CASSPRRTGGSDTQYF
cdr3_nt: TGTGCCAGTAGTCCGCGGCGGACAGGAGGGTCAGATACGCAGTATTTT
j_call: TRBJ2-3
v_call: TRBV19
clone_size: once
d_call: .

cdr3_aa: CASSSSVEVTEAFF
cdr3_nt: TGTGCCAGCTCATCCTCAGTGGAGGTCACTGAAGCTTTCTTT
j_call: TRBJ1-1
v_call: TRBV18
clone_size: .
d_call: .

cdr3_aa: CASPPAGEGTEAFF
cdr3_nt: TGTGCCAGCCCCCCCGCCGGCGAGGGCACTGAAGCTTTCTTT
j_call: TRBJ1-1
v_call: TRBV28
clone_size: .
d_call: .

cdr3_aa: CASSWGVAQRAFF
cdr3_nt: TGTGCCAGCAGTTGGGGGGTTGCGCAGAGGGCTTTCTTT
j_call: TRBJ1-1
v_call: TRBV28
clone_size: .
d_call: .

cdr3_aa: CASSFRTAIIPYEQYF
cdr3_nt: TGTGCCAGCAGTTTTCGGACAGCTATCATTCCCTACGAGCAGTACTTC
j_call: TRBJ2-7
v_call: TRBV28
clone_size: .
d_call: .

cdr3_aa: CASSLGYGGITNYGYTF
cdr3_nt: TGTGCCAGCAGTTTAGGATATGGGGGGATCACTAACTATGGCTACACCTTC
j_call: TRBJ1-2
v_call: TRBV28
clone_size: .
d_call: .

cdr3_aa: CASRGQRNEKLFF
cdr3_nt: TGTGCCAGTAGGGGACAGAGAAATGAAAAACTGTTTTTT
j_call: TRBJ1-4
v_call: TRBV2
clone_size: .
d_call: TRBD1

cdr3_aa: CASSREPRSYNEQFF
cdr3_nt: TGTGCCAGCAGCCGCGAGCCCCGCTCCTACAATGAGCAGTTCTTC
j_call: TRBJ2-1
v_call: TRBV5-8
clone_size: once
d_call: .

cdr3_aa: CASSQEIPGTGYNEQFF
cdr3_nt: TGCGCCAGCAGCCAAGAGATTCCCGGGACAGGGTACAATGAGCAGTTCTTC
j_call: TRBJ2-1
v_call: TRBV4-1
clone_size: .
d_call: TRBD1

cdr3_aa: CASSESQGAMNTEAFF
cdr3_nt: TGTGCCAGCAGTGAATCCCAGGGGGCCATGAACACTGAAGCTTTCTTT
j_call: TRBJ1-1
v_call: TRBV25-1
clone_size: .
d_call: TRBD1

cdr3_aa: CASSPHVGSNTEAFF
cdr3_nt: TGTGCCAGCAGCCCCCACGTGGGGAGTAACACTGAAGCTTTCTTT
j_call: TRBJ1-1
v_call: TRBV28
clone_size: .
d_call: .

cdr3_aa: CASSQGTTNRYEQYF
cdr3_nt: TGTGCCAGCAGCCAAGGAACAACCAACCGCTACGAGCAGTACTTC
j_call: TRBJ2-7
v_call: TRBV14
clone_size: .
d_call: .

cdr3_aa: CASSLRGAVSSYNEQFF
cdr3_nt: TGTGCCAGCAGTTTACGGGGGGCGGTAAGCTCCTACAATGAGCAGTTCTTC
j_call: TRBJ2-1
v_call: TRBV27
clone_size: once
d_call: .

cdr3_aa: CSVGLTEAFF
cdr3_nt: TGCAGCGTTGGACTCACTGAAGCTTTCTTT
j_call: TRBJ1-1
v_call: TRBV29-1
clone_size: .
d_call: .

cdr3_aa: CASSYSFLLAGFQFF
cdr3_nt: TGTGCCAGCAGTTACTCGTTCCTGCTAGCGGGATTCCAGTTCTTC
j_call: TRBJ2-1
v_call: TRBV6-5
clone_size: once
d_call: TRBD2

cdr3_aa: CASSEGRVANYEQFF
cdr3_nt: TGTGCCAGCAGCGAGGGGAGGGTGGCCAATTATGAGCAGTTCTTC
j_call: TRBJ2-1
v_call: TRBV13
clone_size: .
d_call: TRBD2

cdr3_aa: CATSRDLPGISQPQHF
cdr3_nt: TGTGCCACCAGCAGAGATCTTCCGGGGATCTCTCAGCCCCAGCATTTT
j_call: TRBJ1-5
v_call: TRBV15
clone_size: .
d_call: .

cdr3_aa: CATSSDFSLVDF
cdr3_nt: TGTGCCACCAGCAGTGATTTTTCTCTAGTGGACTTC
j_call: TRBJ2-7
v_call: TRBV15
clone_size: .
d_call: .

cdr3_aa: CASSDYRGLYEQYF
cdr3_nt: TGTGCCAGCAGTGACTACAGGGGGCTCTACGAGCAGTACTTC
j_call: TRBJ2-7
v_call: TRBV6-1
clone_size: few
d_call: TRBD1

cdr3_aa: CASSSRTGGRYTEAFF
cdr3_nt: TGTGCCAGCAGTTCACGGACAGGGGGCCGATACACTGAAGCTTTCTTT
j_call: TRBJ1-1
v_call: TRBV6-6
clone_size: once
d_call: TRBD1

cdr3_aa: CASSSLPGTEEAFF
cdr3_nt: TGTGCCAGCAGCTCCTTACCCGGGACAGAAGAAGCTTTCTTT
j_call: TRBJ1-1
v_call: TRBV7-9
clone_size: .
d_call: TRBD1

cdr3_aa: CASSLGQINYGYTF
cdr3_nt: TGTGCCAGCAGCTTAGGCCAGATAAACTATGGCTACACCTTC
j_call: TRBJ1-2
v_call: TRBV13
clone_size: .
d_call: .

cdr3_aa: CASSLDSYGYTF
cdr3_nt: TGTGCCAGCAGCTTGGACAGCTATGGCTACACCTTC
j_call: TRBJ1-2
v_call: TRBV5-6
clone_size: .
d_call: .

cdr3_aa: CASSMGQGVGEQFF
cdr3_nt: TGTGCCAGTAGTATGGGTCAGGGGGTCGGTGAGCAGTTCTTC
j_call: TRBJ2-1
v_call: TRBV19
clone_size: .
d_call: TRBD1

cdr3_aa: CASSPSNTGELFF
cdr3_nt: TGTGCCAGCTCACCCTCTAACACCGGGGAGCTGTTTTTT
j_call: TRBJ2-2
v_call: TRBV18
clone_size: .
d_call: .

cdr3_aa: CAISSPTGGNYEQYF
cdr3_nt: TGTGCCATCAGTTCCCCGACAGGGGGCAACTACGAGCAGTACTTC
j_call: TRBJ2-7
v_call: TRBV10-3
clone_size: .
d_call: TRBD1

cdr3_aa: CASSLTPTGEGEQYF
cdr3_nt: TGCGCCAGCAGCCTGACCCCGACAGGGGAAGGCGAGCAGTACTTC
j_call: TRBJ2-7
v_call: TRBV5-1
clone_size: .
d_call: TRBD1

cdr3_aa: CASSSRDRVYEQYF
cdr3_nt: TGTGCCAGCAGCTCCCGGGACAGGGTTTACGAGCAGTACTTC
j_call: TRBJ2-7
v_call: TRBV13
clone_size: .
d_call: TRBD1

cdr3_aa: CATSRDVLAQYF
cdr3_nt: TGTGCCACCAGCAGAGATGTCCTAGCGCAGTATTTT
j_call: TRBJ2-3
v_call: TRBV15
clone_size: .
d_call: .

cdr3_aa: CASRMGGQGEETQYF
cdr3_nt: TGTGCCAGCAGGATGGGGGGACAGGGGGAAGAGACCCAGTACTTC
j_call: TRBJ2-5
v_call: TRBV28
clone_size: .
d_call: TRBD1

cdr3_aa: CSVSESTYTGELFF
cdr3_nt: TGCAGCGTTTCGGAGTCCACTTACACCGGGGAGCTGTTTTTT
j_call: TRBJ2-2
v_call: TRBV29-1
clone_size: .
d_call: .

cdr3_aa: CASSQDMAESYNEQFF
cdr3_nt: TGTGCCAGCAGCCAAGATATGGCGGAATCCTACAATGAGCAGTTCTTC
j_call: TRBJ2-1
v_call: TRBV4-2
clone_size: .
d_call: .

cdr3_aa: CASNRDRGTDGYTF
cdr3_nt: TGTGCCAGCAATCGGGACAGGGGTACCGATGGCTACACCTTC
j_call: TRBJ1-2
v_call: TRBV2
clone_size: few
d_call: TRBD1

cdr3_aa: CASSLAGLPEEQYF
cdr3_nt: TGTGCCAGCAGCTTGGCGGGTCTCCCCGAGGAGCAGTACTTC
j_call: TRBJ2-7
v_call: TRBV5-6
clone_size: .
d_call: .

cdr3_aa: CASKTSGSSDTQYF
cdr3_nt: TGCGCCAGCAAGACTAGCGGGAGTTCCGATACGCAGTATTTT
j_call: TRBJ2-3
v_call: TRBV10-1
clone_size: .
d_call: TRBD2

cdr3_aa: CASSPEDRRNTEAFF
cdr3_nt: TGTGCCAGCTCACCTGAAGACAGGCGGAACACTGAAGCTTTCTTT
j_call: TRBJ1-1
v_call: TRBV18
clone_size: .
d_call: .

cdr3_aa: CASSSAGTGGGYTF
cdr3_nt: TGTGCCAGCAGCAGTGCCGGGACAGGGGGCGGCTACACCTTC
j_call: TRBJ1-2
v_call: TRBV7-6
clone_size: .
d_call: TRBD1

cdr3_aa: CASSRQTPTDTQYF
cdr3_nt: TGTGCCAGCAGCCGACAGACTCCCACAGATACGCAGTATTTT
j_call: TRBJ2-3
v_call: TRBV7-2
clone_size: .
d_call: .

cdr3_aa: CASTTRYAPNTGELFF
cdr3_nt: TGTGCCAGCACCACCAGGTACGCTCCGAACACCGGGGAGCTGTTTTTT
j_call: TRBJ2-2
v_call: TRBV28
clone_size: once
d_call: .

cdr3_aa: CASSLMGRPPNYNEQFF
cdr3_nt: TGTGCCAGCAGCTTAATGGGGAGGCCGCCCAATTACAATGAGCAGTTCTTC
j_call: TRBJ2-1
v_call: TRBV7-9
clone_size: .
d_call: .